Listed below are T cell receptor beta chains from one sample, sequenced in a study of cytomegalovirus exposure and HLA in healthy donors. This table comes from immunoSEQ multiplex PCR, and its TCRdb copy is limited to in-frame clones, with some not included. The sample lists 100,000 or so clones, nearly 15% seen once, with roughly 0.79% in the top ten. The specimen sequenced was PBMCs. Receptor source: a female donor in good health and CMV-seronegative. Both conserved end residues are part of each CDR3.

V gene,CDR3 protein
TRBV18,CASSAMTSGRANTQYF
TRBV7-9,CASSNREANSPLHF
TRBV5-1,CASSRTSGSYNEQFF
TRBV5-1,CASSVTGGTEAFF
TRBV2,CASSEMYTSYGYTF
TRBV6-5,CASSYTQGAYGYTF
TRBV28,CASITSAWTGRNTGELFF
TRBV4-3,CASSQDAGLAYEQYF
TRBV5-1,CASSLSQVGYEQYF
TRBV5-6,CASSRDRGLVMNTEAFF
TRBV6-1,CASTSGTLETAQYF
TRBV6-6,CASSYESELFF
TRBV7-9,CASSLGSSGSDTQYF
TRBV7-9,CASSLRGANTGELFF
TRBV9,CASSPRDRTYNEQFF
TRBV5-1,CASSRQVKETQYF
TRBV4-3,CASSQDYRGQDEQYF
TRBV5-6,CASRNRVIDNYGYTF
TRBV6-5,CASSYSRGHNNSPLHF
TRBV29-1,CSVERGGTEAFF
TRBV2,CASSGGLAQGEQYF
TRBV10-3,CAIATGGGYTF
TRBV19,CASSKMTGDYYNTEAFF
TRBV6-5,CASSYWLAGEKETQYF
TRBV2,CASSESVGGAETQYF
TRBV6-5,CASSYGPDTEAFF
TRBV14,CASSQLQANSGNTIYF
TRBV6-5,CASSFRDSLPQETQYF
TRBV7-9,CASLAGGQTSYEQYF
TRBV7-9,CASSLRRSNEQYF
TRBV28,CASSLSWGQTQETQYF
TRBV7-2,CASSSTTGGGYEQYF
TRBV5-6,CASSPWVSGYGYTF
TRBV18,CASSSSRGEQFF
TRBV5-4,CASSFSGRDLWEQFF
TRBV7-4,CASTLDRELKRAQHF
TRBV2,CASSVRTTRSGNTIYF
TRBV9,CASSVSGVLSETQYF
TRBV7-2,CASSLGWQGADIQYF
TRBV5-1,CASSLEVPTDEQYF
TRBV7-8,CASSQTFPAYEQYF
TRBV6-1,CASSGGTGENYNEQFF